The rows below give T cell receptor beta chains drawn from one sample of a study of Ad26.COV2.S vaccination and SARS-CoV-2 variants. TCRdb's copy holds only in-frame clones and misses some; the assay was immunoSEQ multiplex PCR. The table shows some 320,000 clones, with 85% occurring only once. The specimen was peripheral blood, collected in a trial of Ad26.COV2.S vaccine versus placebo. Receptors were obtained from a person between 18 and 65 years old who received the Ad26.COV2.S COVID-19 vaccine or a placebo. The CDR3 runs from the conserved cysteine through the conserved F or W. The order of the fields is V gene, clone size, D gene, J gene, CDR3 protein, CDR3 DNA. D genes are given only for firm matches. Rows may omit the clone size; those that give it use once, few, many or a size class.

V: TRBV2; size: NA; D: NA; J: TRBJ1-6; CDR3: CASRDSYYNSPLHF; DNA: TGTGCCAGCAGGGACAGCTATTATAATTCACCCCTCCACTTT
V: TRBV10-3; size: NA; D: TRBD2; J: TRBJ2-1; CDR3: CAISESRTSGESSYNEQFF; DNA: TGTGCCATCAGTGAGTCCAGGACTAGCGGGGAGAGCTCCTACAATGAGCAGTTCTTC
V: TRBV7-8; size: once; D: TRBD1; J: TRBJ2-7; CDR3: CASSSQGRGYGQYF; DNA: TGTGCCAGCAGCTCACAGGGGAGAGGGTACGGGCAGTACTTC
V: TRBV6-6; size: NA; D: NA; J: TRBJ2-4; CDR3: CASSGGVTLAKNIQYF; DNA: TGTGCCAGCAGTGGGGGAGTGACCCTAGCCAAAAACATTCAGTACTTC
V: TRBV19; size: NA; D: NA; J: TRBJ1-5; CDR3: CASTHGPHSNQPQHF; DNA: TGTGCCAGTACCCACGGTCCGCATAGCAATCAGCCCCAGCATTTT
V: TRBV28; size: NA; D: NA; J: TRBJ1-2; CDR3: CASGEQGYYGYTF; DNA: TGTGCCAGCGGGGAACAGGGTTATTATGGCTACACCTTC
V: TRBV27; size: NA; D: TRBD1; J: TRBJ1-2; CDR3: CASSSRTGHVHGYTF; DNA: TGTGCCAGCAGTTCGCGGACAGGGCATGTTCATGGCTACACCTTC
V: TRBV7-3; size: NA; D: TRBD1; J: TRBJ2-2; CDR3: CASSQDRGGTGELFF; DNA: TGTGCCAGCAGCCAGGACAGGGGCGGCACCGGGGAGCTGTTTTTT
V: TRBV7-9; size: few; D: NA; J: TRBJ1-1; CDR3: CASSPDMGATTEAFF; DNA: TGTGCCAGCAGCCCCGATATGGGGGCTACCACTGAAGCTTTCTTT
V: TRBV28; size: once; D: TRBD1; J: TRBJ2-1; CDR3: CASMRQGFKQFF; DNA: TGTGCCAGCATGAGACAGGGGTTTAAGCAGTTCTTC
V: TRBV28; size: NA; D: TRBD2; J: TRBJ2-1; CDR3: CASSSGGEGYNEQFF; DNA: TGTGCCAGCAGTTCCGGGGGGGAAGGATACAATGAGCAGTTCTTC
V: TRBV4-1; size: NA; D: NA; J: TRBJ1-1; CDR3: CASSQDLGTTVNTEAFF; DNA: TGCGCCAGCAGCCAAGATTTGGGGACGACAGTGAACACTGAAGCTTTCTTT
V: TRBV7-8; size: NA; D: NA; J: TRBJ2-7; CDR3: CASSGASSYEQYF; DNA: TGTGCCAGCAGCGGGGCCAGCTCCTACGAGCAGTACTTC
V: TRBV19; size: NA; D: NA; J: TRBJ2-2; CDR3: CASSKVRAGITGELFF; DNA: TGTGCCAGTAGTAAGGTGCGGGCAGGGATTACCGGGGAGCTGTTTTTT
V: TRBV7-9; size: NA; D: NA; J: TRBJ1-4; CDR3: CASSTLGGFGEKLFF; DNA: TGTGCCAGCAGCACGTTAGGGGGGTTTGGTGAAAAACTGTTTTTT
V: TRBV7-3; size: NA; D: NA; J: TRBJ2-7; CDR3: CASSPGPGKQYF; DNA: TGTGCCAGCAGTCCAGGCCCCGGGAAGCAGTACTTC
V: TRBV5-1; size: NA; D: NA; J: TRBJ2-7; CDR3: CASSLGAGTSYEQYF; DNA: TGCGCCAGCAGCTTGGGGGCGGGGACCTCCTACGAGCAGTACTTC
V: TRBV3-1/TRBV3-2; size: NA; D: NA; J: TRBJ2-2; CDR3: CASSQVLPGELFF; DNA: TGTGCCAGCAGCCAAGTTCTGCCCGGGGAGCTGTTTTTT
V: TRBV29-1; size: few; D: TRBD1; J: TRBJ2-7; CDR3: CSVEQQGGVSSYEQYF; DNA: TGCAGCGTTGAGCAACAGGGGGGTGTTAGCTCCTACGAGCAGTACTTC
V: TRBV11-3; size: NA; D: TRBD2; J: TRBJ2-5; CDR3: CASSLVLAGHQETQYF; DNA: TGTGCCAGCAGCTTAGTACTAGCGGGGCACCAAGAGACCCAGTACTTC
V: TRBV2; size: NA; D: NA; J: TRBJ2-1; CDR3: CASRANGDEQFF; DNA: TGTGCCAGCAGGGCCAATGGGGATGAGCAGTTCTTC
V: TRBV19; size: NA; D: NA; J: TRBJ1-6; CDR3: CASSMPAPNSPLHF; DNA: TGTGCCAGTAGTATGCCAGCCCCGAATTCACCCCTCCACTTT
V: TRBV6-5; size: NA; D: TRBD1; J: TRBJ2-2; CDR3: CASRHRDSNTGELFF; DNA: TGTGCCAGCAGACACCGGGACAGTAACACCGGGGAGCTGTTTTTT
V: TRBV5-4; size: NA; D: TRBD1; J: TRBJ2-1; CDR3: CASSPDRGSYNEQFF; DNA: TGTGCCAGCAGCCCGGACAGGGGGTCCTACAATGAGCAGTTCTTC
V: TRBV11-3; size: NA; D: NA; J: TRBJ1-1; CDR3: CASSSREVNTEAFF; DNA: TGTGCCAGCAGCTCCCGGGAAGTGAACACTGAAGCTTTCTTT
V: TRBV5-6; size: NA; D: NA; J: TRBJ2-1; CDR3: CASSSWWQGLNNEQFF; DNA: TGTGCCAGCAGCTCCTGGTGGCAGGGGCTCAACAATGAGCAGTTCTTC
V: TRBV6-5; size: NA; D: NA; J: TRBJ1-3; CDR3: CASSPRPNSGNTIYF; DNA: TGTGCCAGCAGTCCCAGACCGAACTCTGGAAACACCATATATTTT
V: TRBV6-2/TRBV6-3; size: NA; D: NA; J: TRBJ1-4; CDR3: CASSKGYRATNEKLFF; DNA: TGTGCCAGCAGTAAGGGGTACAGAGCAACTAATGAAAAACTGTTTTTT
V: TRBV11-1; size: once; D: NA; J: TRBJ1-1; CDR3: CASSLNGAGDTEAFF; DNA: TGTGCCAGCAGCTTAAACGGGGCAGGGGACACTGAAGCTTTCTTT
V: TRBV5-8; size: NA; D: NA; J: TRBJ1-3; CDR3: CASSFRQNSGNTIYF; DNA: TGTGCCAGCAGCTTTCGACAGAACTCTGGAAACACCATATATTTT
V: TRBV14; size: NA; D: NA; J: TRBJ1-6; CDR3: CASRLLAYRWPLHF; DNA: TGTGCCAGCAGACTACTCGCCTACCGGTGGCCCCTCCACTTT
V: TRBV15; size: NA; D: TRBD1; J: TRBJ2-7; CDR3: CATSNGQGYEQYF; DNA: TGTGCCACCAGCAACGGACAGGGCTACGAGCAGTACTTC
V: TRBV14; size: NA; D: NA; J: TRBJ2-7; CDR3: CASRQVPSYEQYF; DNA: TGTGCCAGCAGACAAGTCCCCAGCTACGAGCAGTACTTC
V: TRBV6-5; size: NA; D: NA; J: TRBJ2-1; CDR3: CASSWFQGGVHEQFF; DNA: TGTGCCAGCAGTTGGTTCCAGGGGGGGGTTCATGAGCAGTTCTTC
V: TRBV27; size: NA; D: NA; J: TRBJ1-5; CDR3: CASSWGFVEGNNQPQHF; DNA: TGTGCCAGCAGTTGGGGTTTCGTCGAGGGAAACAATCAGCCCCAGCATTTT
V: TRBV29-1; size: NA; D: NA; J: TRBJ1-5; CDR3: CSVGTGPQGPQHF; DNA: TGCAGCGTCGGCACGGGGCCCCAAGGTCCCCAGCATTTT
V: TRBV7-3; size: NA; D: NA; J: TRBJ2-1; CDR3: CASSLGFGGFNEQFF; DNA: TGTGCCAGCAGCTTAGGGTTTGGGGGTTTCAATGAGCAGTTCTTC
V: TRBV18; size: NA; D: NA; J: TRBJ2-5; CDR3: CASSPDLSHQETQYF; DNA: TGTGCCAGCTCACCGGACCTTAGTCACCAAGAGACCCAGTACTTC
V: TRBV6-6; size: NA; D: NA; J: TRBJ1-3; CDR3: CASSYPGSDSGNTIYF; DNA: TGTGCCAGCAGTTACCCGGGGTCAGACTCTGGAAACACCATATATTTT
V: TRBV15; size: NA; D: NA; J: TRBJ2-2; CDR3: CATRGDLNTGELFF; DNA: TGTGCCACCAGGGGAGATTTGAACACCGGGGAGCTGTTTTTT
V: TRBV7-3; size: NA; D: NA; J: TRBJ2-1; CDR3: CASSSQGSSYNEQFF; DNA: TGTGCCAGCAGCTCCCAGGGGAGCTCCTACAATGAGCAGTTCTTC
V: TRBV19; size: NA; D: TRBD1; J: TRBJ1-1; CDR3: CASSQGMNTEAFF; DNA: TGTGCCAGCTCACAGGGGATGAACACTGAAGCTTTCTTT
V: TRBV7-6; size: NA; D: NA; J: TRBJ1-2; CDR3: CASSIKDESRKTGYTF; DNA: TGTGCCAGCAGCATTAAGGATGAATCTCGAAAGACTGGCTACACCTTC
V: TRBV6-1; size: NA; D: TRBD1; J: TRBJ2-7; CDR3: CASSEGQGAYEQYF; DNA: TGTGCCAGCAGTGAAGGTCAGGGGGCATACGAGCAGTACTTC
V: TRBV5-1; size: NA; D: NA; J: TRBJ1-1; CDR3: CASSSGVGGAMNTEAFF; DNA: TGCGCCAGCAGCTCTGGCGTGGGAGGGGCCATGAACACTGAAGCTTTCTTT
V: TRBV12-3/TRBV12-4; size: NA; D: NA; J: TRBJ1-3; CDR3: CASTNPGRDTIYF; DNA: TGTGCCAGCACCAACCCCGGGAGAGACACCATATATTTT
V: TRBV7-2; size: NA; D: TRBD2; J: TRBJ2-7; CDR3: CASSFGLAGSSYEQYF; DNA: TGTGCCAGCAGCTTCGGACTAGCGGGGAGCTCCTACGAGCAGTACTTC